These 5 T cell receptor beta chains share one sample of origin, sequenced in a study of shared clonotypes between healthy human individuals. Using immunoSEQ multiplex PCR, the repertoire was profiled, and TCRdb retains in-frame clones only, with some absent. The table has around 980,000 clones, 75% to 80% seen once. Sequenced sample: memory CD4+ T cells from PBMCs. Subset indicated: CD45RA-negative fraction. The receptor set was obtained from a man aged 18-30 years in good health. Some clones in this sample may be carry-over from other donors' samples.

The chain joins TRBV7-9 to TRBJ1-3; D not certain. The CDR3 extends over 12 amino acids. The V gene's germline CDR1 is SEHNR and CDR2 FQNEAQ (reference sequence). The V gene lost 1 base and the J gene lost 10 bases, with 8 bases spanning the gap. The CDR3 loop is CASSLVGRTIYF. The CDR3, as DNA: TGTGCCAGCAGCTTAGTTGGACGGACCATATATTTT.

This chain uses TRBV28 with TRBJ2-1, with D tentatively TRBD1 (6 bases). Per germline, CDR1 MDHEN and CDR2 SYDVKM. The CDR3 contains 15 residues. Trimming took off 8 bases at V and 1 base at J, with 15 bases between the two ends. The CDR3 nucleotides read TGTGCCAGCTATGCAAGGACAGCATCCTACAATGAGCAGTTCTTC. It specifies CASYARTASYNEQFF. Using reference TRBV28 and TRBJ2-1 for the parts outside the CDR3, the full variable domain is DVKVTQSSRYLVKRTGEKVFLECVQDMDHENMFWYRQDPGLGLRLIYFSYDVKMKEKGDIPEGYSVSREKKERFSLILESASTNQTSMYLCASYARTASYNEQFFGPGTRLTVL.

This clone appeared a single time. The same CDR3 is also encoded by other DNA sequences in this sample. This rearrangement joins TRBV18 to TRBJ2-1; D not resolved. The CDR3 has 13 amino acids. V lost 0 bases, J lost 7 bases, and 7 bases lay in between. Germline CDR1 reads KGHSH; CDR2 reads LQKENI. The CDR3 here is CASSPPSVNEQFF. CDR3 nucleotides: TGTGCCAGCTCACCACCCTCTGTGAATGAGCAGTTCTTC.

A note on this clone: A much larger clone is a single base away; this may be a read error. The gene calls are TRBV28 and TRBJ2-7; 8 bases match TRBD1. The CDR3 runs to 12 residues. The V gene end was trimmed by 8 bases and the J gene end by 3 bases; junction bases not matched to a gene: 3. Germline lookup yields CDR1 MDHEN and CDR2 SYDVKM. CDR3 coding DNA: TGTGCCAGCCGGACAGGGATCTACGAGCAGTACTTC. Amino acid sequence: CASRTGIYEQYF.

This chain links TRBV2 with TRBJ1-5; 10 nucleotides line up with TRBD1. CDR1 SNHLY and CDR2 FYNNEI come from the germline V gene. Trimming removed 5 bases from V and 7 bases from J; junction bases left unmatched: 5. This CDR3 comprises 14 residues. CDR3 protein: CASSPGQGPQPQHF. The CDR3 DNA reads as TGTGCCAGCAGTCCGGGACAGGGGCCCCAGCCCCAGCATTTT.